These 3 T cell receptor beta chains were all obtained from the same sample, sequenced in a study of identical twins (dated by TCRdb to the mid-2010s). Library method: 5' RACE. Sequencing instrument: Illumina HiSeq 2000. TCRdb ran its own pipeline on the public reads, namely fastp trimming at Q25 and MiXCR clone calling, and kept in-frame beta chains. Rows matching on CDR3 protein sequence are summarized as one entry with the most common DNA and genes. In this sample the table shows hundreds of thousands of distinct CDR3 sequences, around 8.3% of which occur a single time. The ten largest clones represent 0.75% to 1% of the sample. The sample was also reused in another study, on yellow fever vaccine responses in identical twins.

Material for sequencing was PBMCs. The receptors shown here come from a woman younger than 35 in good health.

This clonotype was counted only a few times. CDR3 amino acids: CASSFTSGGPEETQYF. The CDR3 nucleotides are TGTGCCAGCAGCTTTACTAGCGGGGGGCCGGAAGAGACCCAGTACTTC. The chain uses TRBV7-2 and TRBJ2-5; TRBD2 matches 12 bases. Germline assignment: CDR1 SGHTA and CDR2 FQGNSA. The CDR3 contains 16 residues. V dropped 3 bases and J dropped 3; count of bases not matched to a gene: 5.

Only a few counts were recorded for this clonotype. The chain links TRBV5-1 to TRBJ2-1; no clear D gene. CDR3 size: 13 residues. Between the trimmed V and J ends, which lost 4 bases and 6 bases, there was a span of 11 bases. CDR1 SGHRS and CDR2 YFSETQ come from the germline V gene. CDR3 sequence: CASSQTQPNEQFF. The CDR3 DNA is TGCGCCAGCAGCCAGACGCAGCCCAATGAGCAGTTCTTC.

This chain joins TRBV20-1 and TRBJ1-6, with D perhaps matching TRBD1 (6 bases). This CDR3 has 14 amino acids. The V gene lost 6 bases and the J gene lost 7 bases, with 16 bases spanning the gap. CDR1 DFQATT and CDR2 SNEGSKA come from the germline V gene (reference sequence). The CDR3 sequence is CSAWGGRGNSPLHF. Written as DNA, the CDR3 is TGCAGTGCGTGGGGGGGGAGGGGGAATTCACCCCTCCACTTT.